Below are 8 T cell receptor beta chains sequenced from a single sample in a study of cytomegalovirus exposure and HLA in healthy donors. Assay used: immunoSEQ multiplex PCR; TCRdb lists only in-frame clones, some missing. Of about 240,000 clones in the sample, 86% were seen once. Sequencing used PBMCs. All receptors derive from a woman aged 30 to 39 in good health and CMV-seropositive.

The chain joins TRBV7-9 to TRBJ2-3; TRBD2 is a possible D gene (5 bases). Germline CDR1 is SEHNR and CDR2 is FQNEAQ (reference sequence). V was cut by 3 bases and J by 2 bases, with 6 bases left in between. The CDR3 length is 13 residues. CDR3 protein: CASSFRDTDTQYF. The CDR3 DNA follows: TGTGCCAGCAGCTTCCGGGACACAGATACGCAGTATTTT.

This chain connects TRBV5-1 to TRBJ2-7; 10 bases fit TRBD2. Trimming cost V 5 bases and J 5 bases; bases outside gene matches: 13. Germline CDR1 is SGHRS and CDR2 is YFSETQ. This CDR3 comprises 16 residues. CDR3 in DNA: TGCGCCAGCAGAACCGGGACTAGCGCCGCGTTGGACGAGCAGTACTTC. It codes for CASRTGTSAALDEQYF.

This chain uses TRBV5-1 with TRBJ2-1; 10 positions match TRBD1. After removal of 4 bases from V and 3 bases from J, the junction contained 4 bases not matched to a gene. The germline V gene encodes CDR1 SGHRS and CDR2 YFSETQ. The CDR3 consists of 15 residues. CDR3 loop: CASSVGQGGYNEQFF. As DNA, the CDR3 is TGCGCCAGCAGCGTCGGACAGGGGGGCTACAATGAGCAGTTCTTC. Full variable domain (missing parts from reference TRBV5-1 and TRBJ2-1): KAGVTQTPRYLIKTRGQQVTLSCSPISGHRSVSWYQQTPGQGLQFLFEYFSETQRNKGNFPGRFSGRQFSNSRSEMNVSTLELGDSALYLCASSVGQGGYNEQFFGPGTRLTVL.

The chain carries TRBV29-1 and TRBJ1-1; possible D gene TRBD1, 6 bases. CDR3 size: 13 residues. CDR1 and CDR2 from the germline V gene are SQVTM and ANQGSEA. V was trimmed by 5 bases and J by 3 bases, leaving 13 bases between them. CDR3 in DNA: TGCAGCGTTTCCGAGCAGGGGTACACTGAAGCTTTCTTT. Its translation is CSVSEQGYTEAFF.

The chain links TRBV9 to TRBJ2-1; the match to TRBD2 covers 9 bases. CDR3 length: 16 amino acids. Germline trimming cut 0 bases from V and 7 bases from J; bases unmatched to any gene: 8. From germline, CDR1 is SGDLS and CDR2 YYNGEE. CDR3 nucleotides: TGTGCCAGCAGCGTAGGTCTAGCGGGGAGGGAGAATGAGCAGTTCTTC. Residues: CASSVGLAGRENEQFF. Supplemented by reference TRBV9 and TRBJ2-1, the full variable domain reads DSGVTQTPKHLITATGQRVTLRCSPRSGDLSVYWYQQSLDQGLQFLIQYYNGEERAKGNILERFSAQQFPDLHSELNLSSLELGDSALYFCASSVGLAGRENEQFFGPGTRLTVL.

The J gene is TRBJ2-7, the V gene TRBV5-1; TRBD2 might be the D (6 bases). The V end lost 0 bases, the J end lost 4 bases, and 8 bases lay between the germline ends. The CDR3 consists of 13 residues. The germline gives CDR1 SGHRS, CDR2 YFSETQ. CDR3: CASSLEGRYEQYF. Written as DNA, the CDR3 is TGCGCCAGCAGCTTGGAGGGGAGGTACGAGCAGTACTTC.

The gene calls are TRBV4-1 and TRBJ2-1, with unresolved D. Deletions cut 1 base from V and 6 bases from J, with 19 bases between. This CDR3 contains 17 residues. The germline V gene has CDR1 MGHRA and CDR2 YSYEKL. The CDR3 sequence is CASSQGLLTRMGNEQFF. In DNA, the CDR3 is TGCGCCAGCAGCCAAGGCTTATTGACTCGCATGGGCAATGAGCAGTTCTTC.

The rearrangement links TRBV27 to TRBJ1-1, with D hard to call. Per germline, CDR1 MNHEY and CDR2 SMNVEV (reference sequence). V lost 8 bases to trimming and J lost 1 base, with 14 bases between them. The CDR3 length is 14 residues. The DNA for the CDR3 is TGTGCCAGCCACAGTTGGGAGGGGAACACTGAAGCTTTCTTT. Protein: CASHSWEGNTEAFF.